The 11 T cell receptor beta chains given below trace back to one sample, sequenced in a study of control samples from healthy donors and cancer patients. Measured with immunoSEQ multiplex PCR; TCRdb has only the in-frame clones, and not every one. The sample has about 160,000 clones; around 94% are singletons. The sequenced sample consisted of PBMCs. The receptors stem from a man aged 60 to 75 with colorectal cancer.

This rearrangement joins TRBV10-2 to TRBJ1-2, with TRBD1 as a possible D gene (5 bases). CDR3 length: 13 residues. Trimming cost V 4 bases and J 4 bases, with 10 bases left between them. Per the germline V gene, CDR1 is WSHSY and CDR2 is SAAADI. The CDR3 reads CASSGAGIYGYTF. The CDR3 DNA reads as TGCGCCAGCAGTGGCGCAGGGATCTATGGCTACACCTTC.

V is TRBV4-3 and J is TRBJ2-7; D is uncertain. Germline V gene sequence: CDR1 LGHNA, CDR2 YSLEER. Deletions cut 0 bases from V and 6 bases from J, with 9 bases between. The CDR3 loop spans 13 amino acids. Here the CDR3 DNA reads TGCGCCAGCAGCCAAGATGCCGGGCTCGAGCAGTACTTC. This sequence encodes CASSQDAGLEQYF.

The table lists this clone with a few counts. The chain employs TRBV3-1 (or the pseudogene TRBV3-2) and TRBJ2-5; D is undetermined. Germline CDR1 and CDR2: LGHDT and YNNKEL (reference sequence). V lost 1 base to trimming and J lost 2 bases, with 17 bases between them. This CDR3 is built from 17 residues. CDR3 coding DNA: TGTGCCAGCAGCCAAGGGGCCGAACTTGTGGGTCAAGAGACCCAGTACTTC. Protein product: CASSQGAELVGQETQYF.

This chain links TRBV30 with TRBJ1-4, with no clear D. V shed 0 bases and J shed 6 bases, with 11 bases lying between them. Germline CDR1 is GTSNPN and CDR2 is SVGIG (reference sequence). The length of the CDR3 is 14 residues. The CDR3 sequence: CAWSVGGKDEKLFF. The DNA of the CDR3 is TGTGCCTGGAGTGTCGGTGGGAAAGATGAAAAACTGTTTTTT.

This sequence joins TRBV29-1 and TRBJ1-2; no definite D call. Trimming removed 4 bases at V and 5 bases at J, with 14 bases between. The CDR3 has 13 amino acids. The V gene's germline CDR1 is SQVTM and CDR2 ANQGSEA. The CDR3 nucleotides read TGCAGCGTTGCTCTGGGCGACTTATATGGCTACACCTTC. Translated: CSVALGDLYGYTF.

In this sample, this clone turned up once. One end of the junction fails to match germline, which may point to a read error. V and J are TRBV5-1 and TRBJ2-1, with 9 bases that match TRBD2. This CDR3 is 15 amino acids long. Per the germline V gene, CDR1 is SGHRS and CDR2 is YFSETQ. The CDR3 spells CASGFGGGALNEQFF. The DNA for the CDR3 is TGCGCCAGCGGCTTTGGCGGGGGGGCCTTAAATGAGCAGTTCTTC.

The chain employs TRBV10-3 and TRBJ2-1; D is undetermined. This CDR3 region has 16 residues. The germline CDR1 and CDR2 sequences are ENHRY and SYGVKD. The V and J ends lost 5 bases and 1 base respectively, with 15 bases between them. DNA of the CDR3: TGTGCCATCAGTTCCAGGACCGGTAGTTCCTACAATGAGCAGTTCTTC. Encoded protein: CAISSRTGSSYNEQFF.

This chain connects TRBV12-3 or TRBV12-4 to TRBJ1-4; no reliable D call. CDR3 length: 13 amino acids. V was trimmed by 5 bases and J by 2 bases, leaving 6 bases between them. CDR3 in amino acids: CASSHWTNEKLFF. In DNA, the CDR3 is TGTGCCAGCAGTCATTGGACTAATGAAAAACTGTTTTTT.

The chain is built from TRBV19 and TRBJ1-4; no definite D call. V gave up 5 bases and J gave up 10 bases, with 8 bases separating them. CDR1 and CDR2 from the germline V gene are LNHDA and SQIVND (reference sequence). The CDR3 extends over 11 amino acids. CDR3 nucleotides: TGTGCCAGTAGTCTGACTGGAAAACTGTTTTTT. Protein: CASSLTGKLFF.

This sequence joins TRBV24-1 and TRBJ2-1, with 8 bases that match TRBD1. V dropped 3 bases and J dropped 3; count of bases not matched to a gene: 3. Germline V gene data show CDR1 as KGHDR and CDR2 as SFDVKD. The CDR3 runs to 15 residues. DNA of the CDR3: TGTGCCACCAGTGATCGGGACAGGAACTACAATGAGCAGTTCTTC. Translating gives CATSDRDRNYNEQFF.

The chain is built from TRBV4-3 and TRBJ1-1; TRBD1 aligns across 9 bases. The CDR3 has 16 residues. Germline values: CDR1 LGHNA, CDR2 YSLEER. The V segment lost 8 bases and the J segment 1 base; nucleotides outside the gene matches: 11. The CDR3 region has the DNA TGCGCCAGCCTTAGGGACAGGGAGAGGGGGAACACTGAAGCTTTCTTT. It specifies CASLRDRERGNTEAFF.